This T cell receptor beta chain was retrieved from a study of PD-1 blockade in classical Hodgkin lymphoma. At the level of the study: Once every 2 weeks, patients received intravenous nivolumab at 3 mg/kg.

Relapses following autologous stem cell transplantation were seen in all patients, with brentuximab vedotin exposure varying. Complete response, partial response or progressive disease constituted the best responses recorded. V trimming: 2 bases; J trimming: 2 bases; junction bases outside the gene matches: 6. The CDR3 totals 15 residues. The germline V gene encodes CDR1 SGHRS and CDR2 YFSETQ. Study outcomes and limitations: Researchers reported that CD4+ TCR diversity, though not CD8+, rose significantly by C4D1. Relapsed/refractory patients reportedly had the lowest baseline TCR diversity, below newly diagnosed patients, who were below healthy donors.

Details on this clone: What it recognizes is unknown.

Sequenced by immunoSEQ multiplex PCR; TCRdb stores in-frame clones only, minus some. The profile shows about 97,000 clones, approximately 83% of them singletons. The sequence was obtained from a human donor with classical Hodgkin lymphoma. V and J are TRBV5-1 and TRBJ2-5, with TRBD1 matching over 7 bases. The material was peripheral blood mononuclear cells (PBMCs), obtained at baseline. The DNA for the CDR3 is TGCGCCAGCAGCTTATACGGGACAGTACAAGAGACCCAGTACTTC. Translating gives CASSLYGTVQETQYF. The full variable domain, in which reference TRBV5-1 and TRBJ2-5 provide the parts outside the CDR3, is KAGVTQTPRYLIKTRGQQVTLSCSPISGHRSVSWYQQTPGQGLQFLFEYFSETQRNKGNFPGRFSGRQFSNSRSEMNVSTLELGDSALYLCASSLYGTVQETQYFGPGTRLLVL.